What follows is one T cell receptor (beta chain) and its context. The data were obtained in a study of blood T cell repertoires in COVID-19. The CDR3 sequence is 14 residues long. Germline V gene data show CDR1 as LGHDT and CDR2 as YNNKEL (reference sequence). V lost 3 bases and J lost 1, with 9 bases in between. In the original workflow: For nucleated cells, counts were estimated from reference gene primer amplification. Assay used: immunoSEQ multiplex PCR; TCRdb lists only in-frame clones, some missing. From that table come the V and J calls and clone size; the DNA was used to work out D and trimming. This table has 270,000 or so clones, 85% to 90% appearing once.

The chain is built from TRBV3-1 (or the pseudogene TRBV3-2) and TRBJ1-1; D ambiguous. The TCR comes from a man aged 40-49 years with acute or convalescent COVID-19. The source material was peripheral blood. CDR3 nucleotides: TGTGCCAGCAGCCATGGGCACGGGAACACTGAAGCTTTCTTT. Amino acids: CASSHGHGNTEAFF.